The 27 T cell receptor beta chains below all came from one sample that was sequenced in a study of blood T cell repertoires in COVID-19 (dated by TCRdb to about 2020). Libraries came from the immunoSEQ multiplex PCR assay. Imported from immuneACCESS, the table was reduced by TCRdb to in-frame sequences with V and J called. These copies leave out some clones; in studies compared against another copy, an unresolved V gene accounts for under half, and the cause of the remainder is not known. Recorded for this sample are tens of thousands of clones; roughly 85% of them occurred a single time. The ten largest make up 9.5% to 12% of the sample. Sequenced input: peripheral blood. These receptors were taken from a human donor in a cohort sampled during active COVID-19.

The chain recombines TRBV6-1 with TRBJ1-1; TRBD1 might be the D (5 bases). Trimming took off 2 bases at V and 4 bases at J, with 14 bases between the two ends. CDR1 is MNHNS and CDR2 is SASEGT in the germline V gene. This CDR3 is 15 amino acids long. This CDR3 is CASSERGRAGTEAFF. The CDR3 DNA follows: TGTGCCAGCAGTGAAAGGGGCAGGGCTGGCACTGAAGCTTTCTTT.

The J gene is TRBJ2-2, the V gene TRBV5-1; no clear D gene. V was trimmed by 5 bases and J by 5 bases, leaving 16 bases between them. Germline-derived CDR1 and CDR2 are SGHRS and YFSETQ. The CDR3 extends over 15 amino acids. Here the CDR3 reads CASRSEGIRTGELFF. The CDR3 nucleotides are TGCGCCAGCAGATCCGAAGGTATCAGGACCGGGGAGCTGTTTTTT.

The chain couples TRBV30 to TRBJ1-1, with D possibly matching TRBD1 (6 bases). Germline V gene sequence: CDR1 GTSNPN, CDR2 SVGIG (reference sequence). V was clipped by 4 bases and J by 4 bases, with 10 bases between them. The CDR3 totals 12 residues. The CDR3 sequence is CAWMGAGTEAFF. In DNA form, the CDR3 reads TGTGCCTGGATGGGGGCTGGCACTGAAGCTTTCTTT.

The chain uses TRBV7-2 and TRBJ2-1, with 8 bases aligning to TRBD2. V trimming: 0 bases; J trimming: 5 bases; junction bases outside the gene matches: 9. Germline lookup yields CDR1 SGHTA and CDR2 FQGNSA. The CDR3 loop spans 17 amino acids. The DNA of the CDR3 is TGTGCCAGCAGCTTAGCGCTCGGGGGGGCCGGCAACAATGAGCAGTTCTTC. This sequence encodes CASSLALGGAGNNEQFF.

The chain couples TRBV5-1 to TRBJ2-3; 8 nucleotides agree with TRBD1. The V gene end was trimmed by 5 bases and the J gene end by 0 bases; junction bases not matched to a gene: 8. The CDR3 runs to 16 residues. CDR1 and CDR2 from the germline V gene are SGHRS and YFSETQ. This chain's CDR3 is CASSETQGASTDTQYF. CDR3 nucleotide sequence: TGCGCCAGCAGTGAGACCCAGGGGGCTAGCACAGATACGCAGTATTTT.

This clone was observed at least ten times. The rearrangement uses TRBV6-1 and TRBJ2-3; 12 bases are shared with TRBD2. V lost 8 bases, J lost 2 bases, and 8 bases stayed unmatched. The CDR3 runs to 16 residues. Germline assignment: CDR1 MNHNS and CDR2 SASEGT. CDR3 in DNA: TGTGCCAGCTGTGGACTAGCGGGGACGACCACAGATACGCAGTATTTT. This translates into CASCGLAGTTTDTQYF.

This clone is a singleton in its sample. The chain recombines TRBV30 with TRBJ1-2; 12 positions match TRBD1. The CDR3 consists of 16 residues. The ends lost 4 bases at V and 5 bases at J; junction bases unmatched: 11. CDR1 GTSNPN and CDR2 SVGIG come from the germline V gene (reference sequence). The CDR3, as DNA: TGTGCCTGGAAGTTTTGGGGACAGGGGGCGATTTATGGCTACACCTTC. Its translation: CAWKFWGQGAIYGYTF.

This chain joins TRBV4-2 and TRBJ1-6; 9 bases match TRBD1. V gave up 0 bases and J gave up 8 bases; unmatched junction bases: 8. The CDR3 extends over 17 amino acids. The V gene's germline CDR1 is LGHNA and CDR2 YNFKEQ. The DNA for the CDR3 is TGTGCCAGCAGCCAAGATGGGGTACAGGGGGCGGATTCACCCCTCCACTTT. The encoded protein is CASSQDGVQGADSPLHF.

The chain recombines TRBV30 with TRBJ1-2; D remains unclear. V was trimmed by 4 bases and J by 0 bases, leaving 6 bases between them. There are 12 residues in the CDR3. The germline V gene has CDR1 GTSNPN and CDR2 SVGIG (reference sequence). CDR3 nucleotides: TGTGCCTGGACGGGAGCTAACTATGGCTACACCTTC. It specifies CAWTGANYGYTF. The variable domain in full, completed from reference TRBV30 and TRBJ1-2, reads SQTIHQWPATLVQPVGSPLSLECTVEGTSNPNLYWYRQAAGRGLQLLFYSVGIGQISSEVPQNLSASRPQDRQFILSSKKLLLSDSGFYLCAWTGANYGYTFGSGTRLTVV.

This rearrangement joins TRBV3-1 (or the pseudogene TRBV3-2) to TRBJ2-7, with 7 bases identical to TRBD1. The CDR3 is 15 amino acids. Germline loops: CDR1 LGHDT, CDR2 YNNKEL (reference sequence). Germline trimming cut 4 bases from V and 0 bases from J; bases unmatched to any gene: 6. DNA of the CDR3: TGTGCCAGCAGCCCAACAGGGGCGAGCTCCTACGAGCAGTACTTC. Translating it yields CASSPTGASSYEQYF.

The rearrangement links TRBV3-1 (or the pseudogene TRBV3-2) to TRBJ2-5; TRBD2 matches at 10 bases. The V gene end was trimmed by 5 bases and the J gene end by 5 bases; junction bases not matched to a gene: 11. Germline V gives CDR1 LGHDT, CDR2 YNNKEL (reference sequence). CDR3 length equals 16 residues. The CDR3 sequence is CASSAMIAGGRETQYF. Written as DNA, the CDR3 is TGTGCCAGCAGCGCTATGATAGCGGGAGGCCGTGAGACCCAGTACTTC.

DNA of the CDR3: TGTGCCATCAGTGAGTTGTGGCAGGAGAACACTGAAGCTTTCTTT. This gives the protein CAISELWQENTEAFF. J is TRBJ1-1 and V is TRBV10-3; no clear D. Germline-derived CDR1 and CDR2 are ENHRY and SYGVKD. The CDR3 is 15 residues long. Deletions cut 1 base from V and 1 base from J, with 10 bases between.

The chain joins TRBV14 to TRBJ2-1, with a tentative D call TRBD1 (5 bases). The V end was cut by 3 bases, the J end by 3 bases, with 15 bases between. This CDR3 spans 16 amino acids. Germline CDR1 and CDR2: SGHDN and FVKESK. CDR3 sequence reads: CASSHSGASLYNEQFF. In nucleotides, the CDR3 is TGTGCCAGCAGCCATAGTGGGGCCTCCCTCTACAATGAGCAGTTCTTC.

The CDR3 sequence: CASSPGQGINGYTF. The CDR3 nucleotides read TGTGCCAGCTCACCAGGACAGGGGATTAACGGCTACACCTTC. The chain is built from TRBV18 and TRBJ1-2; 9 bases are shared with TRBD1. The CDR3 is 14 amino acids. The V gene end was trimmed by 2 bases and the J gene end by 8 bases; junction bases not matched to a gene: 6. Germline V gives CDR1 KGHSH, CDR2 LQKENI.

The rearrangement links TRBV28 to TRBJ1-2; no clear D. Germline values: CDR1 MDHEN, CDR2 SYDVKM. CDR3 length: 13 residues. Trimming cost V 3 bases and J 3 bases, with 8 bases left between them. CDR3 coding DNA: TGTGCCAGCAGTTTGGGAGCTGACTATGGCTACACCTTC. Its translation: CASSLGADYGYTF.

The rearrangement links TRBV5-1 to TRBJ1-6; tentatively, D is TRBD1 (5 bases). Trimming pared 0 bases from V and 7 bases from J, leaving 11 bases between. Germline values: CDR1 SGHRS, CDR2 YFSETQ. This CDR3 comprises 15 residues. DNA for the CDR3: TGCGCCAGCAGCTTGGGGGCAGGGCGGAATTCACCCCTCCACTTT. Translation gives CASSLGAGRNSPLHF.

The V gene is TRBV5-4, the J gene TRBJ2-7; 11 bases agree with TRBD2. Germline values: CDR1 SGHNT, CDR2 YYREEE (reference sequence). The CDR3 extends over 15 amino acids. V shed 4 bases and J 5 bases; nucleotides not matched to a gene: 8. CDR3 protein: CASSPRLAGFDEQYF. CDR3 coding DNA: TGTGCCAGCAGCCCAAGACTAGCGGGGTTTGACGAGCAGTACTTC.

The chain links TRBV21-1 to TRBJ1-6; no DNA check was done on the table's D call, TRBD1. TRBV21-1 is noted as a pseudogene. The CDR3 covers 16 residues. Here the CDR3 reads CASSKDGDSIGSPLHF. The CDR3 bases are TGTGCCAGCAGCAAAGATGGGGACAGTATAGGGTCACCCCTCCACTTT.

The chain has TRBV28 and TRBJ1-2, with 7 bases aligning to TRBD1. The V gene end was trimmed by 3 bases and the J gene end by 2 bases; junction bases not matched to a gene: 3. Germline V gene data show CDR1 as MDHEN and CDR2 as SYDVKM. CDR3 length: 14 residues. The CDR3 spells CASSFQGENYGYTF. DNA of the CDR3: TGTGCCAGCAGTTTTCAGGGGGAGAACTATGGCTACACCTTC.

This clone was found once. The V gene is TRBV5-1, the J gene TRBJ2-1; tentative D call: TRBD2 (6 bases). V lost 0 bases to trimming and J lost 7 bases, with 8 bases between them. The germline gives CDR1 SGHRS, CDR2 YFSETQ. The CDR3 extends over 13 amino acids. CDR3 nucleotides: TGCGCCAGCAGCTTGGGACTAGATAATGAGCAGTTCTTC. This gives the protein CASSLGLDNEQFF.

J is TRBJ1-2 and V is TRBV5-4; 8 positions match TRBD1. Germline V gene sequence: CDR1 SGHNT, CDR2 YYREEE (reference sequence). V trimming: 4 bases; J trimming: 5 bases; junction bases outside the gene matches: 7. This CDR3 has 14 amino acids. The chain's CDR3 is CASSPVGDRYGYTF. The CDR3 DNA follows: TGTGCCAGCAGCCCGGTCGGGGACAGGTATGGCTACACCTTC.

This clone occurred once. The CDR3 reads CSASTSDKSPGELFF. The CDR3 coding sequence is TGCAGTGCTAGTACCTCGGACAAGAGCCCCGGGGAGCTGTTTTTT. V is TRBV20-1 and J is TRBJ2-2; perhaps TRBD1 as D (5 bases). This CDR3 spans 15 amino acids. Deletions cut 3 bases from V and 6 bases from J, with 17 bases between. CDR1 is DFQATT, CDR2 SNEGSKA, per germline (reference sequence).

This clone was counted between two and nine times. The rearrangement uses TRBV28 and TRBJ1-5; the match to TRBD1 covers 7 bases. The V gene end was trimmed by 5 bases and the J gene end by 3 bases; junction bases not matched to a gene: 7. This CDR3 comprises 15 residues. Germline values: CDR1 MDHEN, CDR2 SYDVKM. DNA of the CDR3: TGTGCCAGCAGTCCAGACAGGGTAGTCAATCAGCCCCAGCATTTT. It is translated as CASSPDRVVNQPQHF.

The chain uses TRBV28 and TRBJ1-5; TRBD1 is a possible D gene (6 bases). V was shortened by 8 bases and J by 6 bases, with 17 bases between the two germline ends. This CDR3 comprises 14 residues. Germline CDR1 is MDHEN and CDR2 is SYDVKM. The CDR3 DNA reads as TGTGCCAGCTCTCGAAGGGGGGGAAGTCAGCCCCAGCATTTT. Protein sequence: CASSRRGGSQPQHF.

The CDR3 region is CASRATGYNQPQHF. The CDR3 bases are TGTGCCAGCAGAGCCACAGGTTACAATCAGCCCCAGCATTTT. This chain connects TRBV7-2 to TRBJ1-5, with D possibly being TRBD1 (5 bases). V was trimmed by 6 bases and J by 3 bases, leaving 12 bases between them. Per germline, CDR1 SGHTA and CDR2 FQGNSA. The CDR3 loop spans 14 amino acids.

The chain recombines TRBV19 with TRBJ2-1, with 8 nucleotides matching TRBD2. The trim removed 10 bases at V and 3 bases at J, leaving 14 bases unmatched. Germline lookup yields CDR1 LNHDA and CDR2 SQIVND (reference sequence). The CDR3 is made up of 16 amino acids. The CDR3 DNA reads as TGTGCCACCCGCGCCACTAGCGGACTAAGCTACAATGAGCAGTTCTTC. Its protein is CATRATSGLSYNEQFF.

The V gene is TRBV24-1, the J gene TRBJ2-7; D is perhaps TRBD2 (7 bases). V dropped 10 bases and J dropped 1 base, with 19 bases sitting between them. The CDR3 extends over 15 amino acids. CDR1 and CDR2 (germline): KGHDR, SFDVKD. The CDR3 bases are TGTGCCACTCAGGAGGGGGGGGGCATTTCCTACGAGCAGTACTTC. This translates into CATQEGGGISYEQYF.